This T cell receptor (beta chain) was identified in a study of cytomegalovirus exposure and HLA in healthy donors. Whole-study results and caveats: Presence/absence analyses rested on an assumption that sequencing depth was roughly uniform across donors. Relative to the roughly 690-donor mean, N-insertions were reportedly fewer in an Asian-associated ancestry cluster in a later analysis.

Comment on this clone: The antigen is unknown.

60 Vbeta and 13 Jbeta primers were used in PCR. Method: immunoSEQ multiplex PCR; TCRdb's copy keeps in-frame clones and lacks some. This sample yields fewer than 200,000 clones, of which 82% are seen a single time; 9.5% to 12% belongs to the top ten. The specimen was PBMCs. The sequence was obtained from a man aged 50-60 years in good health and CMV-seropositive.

The CDR3 sequence is CAIRPGTGDSPLHF. In DNA, the CDR3 is TGTGCCATCAGGCCCGGGACAGGGGATTCACCCCTCCACTTT. The rearrangement links TRBV10-3 to TRBJ1-6; 10 nucleotides line up with TRBD1. Germline CDR1 and CDR2: ENHRY and SYGVKD. This CDR3 is 14 amino acids long. V gave up 6 bases and J gave up 8 bases; unmatched junction bases: 4.